Listed below are T cell receptor beta chains from one sample, sequenced in a study of blood T cell repertoires in COVID-19. Sequencing used immunoSEQ multiplex PCR; TCRdb keeps in-frame clones, though not all of them. The sample carries 250,000 to 300,000 clones, 65% to 90% recorded once. The sample was peripheral blood. All receptors derive from a woman aged 70-85 years with COVID-19, enrolled during active disease. The CDR3 runs from the conserved cysteine through the conserved F or W. Each record gives: V gene, J gene, clone size, D gene, CDR3 protein, CDR3 DNA. D genes are given only for firm matches. Some rows mark clone size as missing; the rest say once, few, many or name a class of expanded clone.

V: TRBV11-2; J: TRBJ2-5; size: -; D: TRBD2; CDR3: CASSPGVAGGSGETQYF; DNA: TGTGCCAGCAGCCCCGGAGTAGCGGGGGGCAGTGGAGAGACCCAGTACTTC
V: TRBV28; J: TRBJ1-2; size: -; D: TRBD1; CDR3: CASSFHTTGYRGYTF; DNA: TGTGCCAGCAGTTTCCACACGACAGGGTATCGTGGCTACACCTTC
V: TRBV7-2; J: TRBJ2-5; size: -; D: TRBD2; CDR3: CASSLGIAGGGQETQYF; DNA: TGTGCCAGCAGCTTAGGTATAGCGGGGGGCGGCCAAGAGACCCAGTACTTC
V: TRBV27; J: TRBJ2-2; size: -; D: -; CDR3: CASSLFRLRGDTGELFF; DNA: TGTGCCAGCAGTTTGTTTCGGCTCAGGGGTGACACCGGGGAGCTGTTTTTT
V: TRBV10-1; J: TRBJ1-2; size: -; D: -; CDR3: CASSRDILSYGYTF; DNA: TGCGCCAGCTCCCGGGACATTCTGTCCTATGGCTACACCTTC
V: TRBV7-2; J: TRBJ1-2; size: -; D: TRBD1; CDR3: CASSPTGGTNYGYTF; DNA: TGTGCCAGCAGCCCGACAGGGGGGACTAACTATGGCTACACCTTC
V: TRBV14; J: TRBJ1-2; size: -; D: -; CDR3: CASSPIYRENGYTF; DNA: TGTGCCAGCAGTCCCATCTACAGGGAGAATGGCTACACCTTC
V: TRBV7-8; J: TRBJ1-2; size: -; D: TRBD1; CDR3: CASSLSPGQGDYGYTF; DNA: TGTGCCAGCAGCCTTTCCCCGGGACAGGGGGACTATGGCTACACCTTC
V: TRBV19; J: TRBJ2-1; size: -; D: TRBD1; CDR3: CASTSGQPYNEQFF; DNA: TGTGCCAGTACCTCGGGACAGCCCTACAATGAGCAGTTCTTC
V: TRBV2; J: TRBJ2-7; size: -; D: -; CDR3: CASGPPYEQYF; DNA: TGTGCCAGCGGCCCTCCCTACGAGCAGTACTTC
V: TRBV7-2; J: TRBJ2-5; size: -; D: TRBD2; CDR3: CASSLSFAGGQETQYF; DNA: TGTGCCAGCAGCTTATCCTTTGCGGGGGGGCAAGAGACCCAGTACTTC
V: TRBV29-1; J: TRBJ1-1; size: -; D: -; CDR3: CSVAQGLNTEAFF; DNA: TGCAGCGTGGCGCAGGGTTTGAACACTGAAGCTTTCTTT
V: TRBV4-1; J: TRBJ2-1; size: -; D: -; CDR3: CASSQSSPVDEQFF; DNA: TGCGCCAGCAGCCAATCTTCCCCCGTCGATGAGCAGTTCTTC
V: TRBV12-5; J: TRBJ2-3; size: -; D: -; CDR3: CASGPRGADTDTQYF; DNA: TGTGCTAGTGGCCCCCGGGGGGCAGACACAGATACGCAGTATTTT
V: TRBV2; J: TRBJ2-7; size: -; D: -; CDR3: CASSEDGWGQGFVGSYEQYF; DNA: TGTGCCAGCAGTGAAGACGGCTGGGGTCAGGGGTTCGTTGGCTCCTACGAGCAGTACTTC
V: TRBV10-3; J: TRBJ1-5; size: -; D: -; CDR3: CAIRPDRPNQPQHF; DNA: TGTGCCATCAGACCCGACAGGCCCAATCAGCCCCAGCATTTT
V: TRBV19; J: TRBJ2-1; size: -; D: TRBD2; CDR3: CASSIVAGDYNEQFF; DNA: TGTGCCAGTAGTATAGTAGCGGGGGATTACAATGAGCAGTTCTTC
V: TRBV7-2; J: TRBJ1-2; size: -; D: TRBD1; CDR3: CASRQTGGDGYTF; DNA: TGTGCCAGCAGGCAAACAGGGGGCGATGGCTACACCTTC
V: TRBV27; J: TRBJ2-3; size: once; D: TRBD2; CDR3: CASPTGLAGEPWSTDTQYF; DNA: TGTGCCAGCCCTACCGGACTAGCGGGGGAACCATGGAGCACAGATACGCAGTATTTT
V: TRBV3-1/TRBV3-2; J: TRBJ1-3; size: -; D: TRBD1; CDR3: CASGTQGAGNTIYF; DNA: TGTGCCAGCGGAACTCAGGGGGCTGGAAACACCATATATTTT
V: TRBV28; J: TRBJ1-1; size: once; D: TRBD1; CDR3: CASRAGGRTPGTEAFF; DNA: TGTGCCAGCAGGGCAGGGGGCCGGACCCCAGGTACTGAAGCTTTCTTT
V: TRBV7-9; J: TRBJ1-3; size: -; D: -; CDR3: CASTSRTEINTIYF; DNA: TGTGCCAGCACCTCTAGAACCGAGATAAACACCATATATTTT
V: TRBV5-4; J: TRBJ1-3; size: -; D: TRBD1; CDR3: CASSPRTGRTGNTIYF; DNA: TGTGCCAGCAGCCCCCGGACAGGGAGGACTGGAAACACCATATATTTT
V: TRBV2; J: TRBJ1-2; size: -; D: -; CDR3: CASSVESGGSSNYGYTF; DNA: TGTGCCAGCAGTGTTGAGTCCGGAGGGTCCTCAAACTATGGCTACACCTTC
V: TRBV2; J: TRBJ2-5; size: -; D: TRBD2; CDR3: CASSGERGKGTQYF; DNA: TGTGCCAGCAGTGGGGAGCGGGGTAAAGGGACCCAGTACTTC
V: TRBV28; J: TRBJ2-3; size: -; D: -; CDR3: CASAESRAGGLDTQYF; DNA: TGTGCCAGCGCCGAGTCTCGGGCAGGAGGACTAGATACGCAGTATTTT
V: TRBV5-1; J: TRBJ2-3; size: -; D: TRBD2; CDR3: CASSTGLAGRTDTQYF; DNA: TGCGCCAGCAGCACCGGACTAGCCGGGCGAACAGATACGCAGTATTTT
V: TRBV7-2; J: TRBJ2-7; size: -; D: -; CDR3: CASSLVADTYEQYF; DNA: TGTGCCAGCAGCTTAGTCGCAGATACCTACGAGCAGTACTTC
V: TRBV6-5; J: TRBJ1-5; size: -; D: TRBD1; CDR3: CASSYSGGGQPQHF; DNA: TGTGCCAGCAGTTACTCAGGGGGCGGCCAGCCCCAGCATTTT
V: TRBV27; J: TRBJ2-5; size: -; D: -; CDR3: CASARAVQETQYF; DNA: TGTGCCAGCGCCCGTGCGGTACAAGAGACCCAGTACTTC
V: TRBV4-3; J: TRBJ1-5; size: few; D: -; CDR3: CASSPARGTQPQHF; DNA: TGCGCCAGCAGCCCAGCTAGGGGGACGCAGCCCCAGCATTTT
V: TRBV6-6; J: TRBJ2-3; size: -; D: -; CDR3: CASIGGTQYF; DNA: TGTGCCAGCATAGGGGGTACGCAGTATTTT
V: TRBV3-1/TRBV3-2; J: TRBJ2-3; size: -; D: TRBD1; CDR3: CASSQYQGADTQYF; DNA: TGTGCCAGCAGCCAATATCAGGGGGCAGATACGCAGTATTTT
V: TRBV18; J: TRBJ2-1; size: -; D: TRBD2; CDR3: CASSPPTSGTNEQFF; DNA: TGTGCCAGCTCACCACCGACTAGCGGGACCAATGAGCAGTTCTTC
V: TRBV23-1; J: TRBJ2-5; size: -; D: TRBD1; CDR3: CASSPAGTGGACQKTQYF; DNA: TGCGCCAGCAGTCCTGCCGGGACAGGGGGCGCTTGTCAAAAGACCCAGTACTTC
V: TRBV4-3; J: TRBJ2-2; size: few; D: -; CDR3: CASSLKTENTGELFF; DNA: TGCGCCAGCAGCCTCAAGACAGAGAACACCGGGGAGCTGTTTTTT
V: TRBV5-1; J: TRBJ1-1; size: -; D: -; CDR3: CASSWGITGGGTEAFF; DNA: TGCGCCAGCAGCTGGGGAATAACGGGGGGCGGCACTGAAGCTTTCTTT
V: TRBV11-2; J: TRBJ2-3; size: -; D: TRBD2; CDR3: CASSLRTSGGTTDTQYF; DNA: TGTGCCAGCAGCTTACGGACTAGCGGGGGCACCACAGATACGCAGTATTTT